Each of the 14 T cell receptor beta chains below was sequenced from the same sample in a study of blood T cells in healthy people across ages. Then a second PCR, running roughly 7 to 11 cycles, was carried out with a sample-barcoded 5' primer and a J-beta primer mix. A single record per CDR3 protein comes from TCRdb applying MiXCR to the 5' RACE reads. The sample lists under 850,000 distinct CDR3 sequences; around 36% were seen once. Sequencing used blood. The source of these receptors is a man aged 18 to 35 in good health.

V is TRBV7-2 and J is TRBJ1-4; the D is unclear. Germline V gene data show CDR1 as SGHTA and CDR2 as FQGNSA. The ends were cut back, 1 base at V and 0 bases at J, with 6 bases in the middle. CDR3 length: 15 residues. CDR3 loop: CASSLVGATNEKLFF. DNA of the CDR3: TGTGCCAGCAGCTTAGTCGGTGCAACTAATGAAAAACTGTTTTTT. The whole variable domain, remainder taken from reference TRBV7-2 and TRBJ1-4, is GAGVSQSPSNKVTEKGKDVELRCDPISGHTALYWYRQSLGQGLEFLIYFQGNSAPDKSGLPSDRFSAERTGGSVSTLTIQRTQQEDSAVYLCASSLVGATNEKLFFGSGTQLSVL.

The CDR3 loop is CASSLVTQTGLDGYTF. The CDR3 coding sequence is TGTGCCAGCAGCCTTGTAACCCAGACAGGGTTGGATGGCTACACCTTC. This rearrangement joins TRBV6-5 to TRBJ1-2; 7 bases fit TRBD1. The germline V gene encodes CDR1 MNHEY and CDR2 SVGAGI. This CDR3 region has 16 residues. Losses at the gene ends were 6 bases for V and 6 bases for J; bases not matched to a gene: 16.

J is TRBJ2-4 and V is TRBV4-3, with D hard to call. This CDR3 has 15 amino acids. Germline-derived CDR1 and CDR2 are LGHNA and YSLEER. Trimming pared 5 bases from V and 3 bases from J, leaving 14 bases between. DNA for the CDR3: TGCGCCAGCAGCGCAGTTATCCTTGGCAAAAACATTCAGTACTTC. Protein sequence: CASSAVILGKNIQYF.

This clonotype was recorded a few times. This chain connects TRBV10-3 to TRBJ2-7; the D is unclear. V dropped 0 bases and J dropped 2 bases, with 5 bases sitting between them. Germline assignment: CDR1 ENHRY and CDR2 SYGVKD. This CDR3 has 13 amino acids. The CDR3 bases are TGTGCCATCAGTGAGTCGATAACCTACGAGCAGTACTTC. Its translation is CAISESITYEQYF.

The chain is built from TRBV14 and TRBJ1-2; D may be TRBD1 (5 bases). CDR3 length: 13 residues. Germline CDR1 reads SGHDN; CDR2 reads FVKESK. The ends were cut back, 7 bases at V and 2 bases at J, with 11 bases in the middle. In nucleotides, the CDR3 is TGTGCCAGCACAAGGGACTTAAACTATGGCTACACCTTC. It translates to CASTRDLNYGYTF.

In this sample, this clonotype turned up many times. The J gene is TRBJ2-3, the V gene TRBV10-3; D is ambiguous. V lost 6 bases, J lost 2 bases, and 3 bases lay in between. Germline assignment: CDR1 ENHRY and CDR2 SYGVKD. CDR3 size: 11 residues. Here the CDR3 reads CAISTTDTQYF. DNA of the CDR3: TGTGCCATCAGCACCACAGATACGCAGTATTTT.

CDR3 in DNA: TGTGCCAGCAGCCAAGGGCCGTCGAGCGGGGGCAGCACAGATACGCAGTATTTT. Its translation: CASSQGPSSGGSTDTQYF. This chain connects TRBV4-2 to TRBJ2-3; TRBD2 aligns across 8 bases. The germline V gene has CDR1 LGHNA and CDR2 YNFKEQ. The CDR3 sequence is 18 residues long. Trimming removed 1 base from V and 0 bases from J; junction bases left unmatched: 9.

This clonotype has a count of ten or more. The V gene is TRBV7-9, the J gene TRBJ1-2; the D is unclear. V was pared by 4 bases and J by 8 bases, with 8 bases between. Germline V CDR1 and CDR2: SEHNR, FQNEAQ (reference sequence). The CDR3 sequence is 11 residues long. The CDR3 nucleotides are TGTGCCAGCAGCTCATCGGTCGGCTACACCTTC. This codes for CASSSSVGYTF. Full variable domain (remainder filled in from reference TRBV7-9 and TRBJ1-2): DTGVSQNPRHKITKRGQNVTFRCDPISEHNRLYWYRQTLGQGPEFLTYFQNEAQLEKSRLLSDRFSAERPKGSFSTLEIQRTEQGDSAMYLCASSSSVGYTFGSGTRLTVV.

This clonotype has more than one count but fewer than ten. DNA for the CDR3: TGTGCCAGCACGGGCGGGGGGCTTAGCACAGATACGCAGTATTTT. Protein sequence: CASTGGGLSTDTQYF. The rearrangement links TRBV2 to TRBJ2-3; TRBD2 agrees at 8 bases. The CDR3 is 15 amino acids. In germline, CDR1 is SNHLY, CDR2 FYNNEI. The J segment lost 0 bases and the V segment lost 7 bases, leaving 6 bases of the junction unmatched.

This clonotype was recorded at least ten times. The V and J genes are TRBV12-3 or TRBV12-4 and TRBJ2-1; D is unclear. The V gene lost 2 bases and the J gene lost 1 base, with 9 bases spanning the gap. The CDR3 has 15 amino acids. CDR3 DNA sequence: TGTGCCAGCAGTTTATACCCTGGGTCCTACAATGAGCAGTTCTTC. Protein product: CASSLYPGSYNEQFF.

The chain is built from TRBV3-1 and TRBJ2-4; no clear D gene. CDR1 LGHDT and CDR2 YNNKEL come from the germline V gene (reference sequence). The V and J ends lost 1 base and 9 bases respectively, with 7 bases between them. This CDR3 is 12 amino acids long. The chain's CDR3 is CASSQGMGIQYF. CDR3 DNA: TGTGCCAGCAGCCAAGGAATGGGCATTCAGTACTTC.

The DNA for the CDR3 is TGTGCCAGTGAACTTGGCGGGGGTCGGACCAATGAGCAGTTCTTC. It is translated as CASELGGGRTNEQFF. This sequence joins TRBV7-9 and TRBJ2-1, with TRBD2 matching 7 bases. The length of the CDR3 is 15 residues. CDR1 and CDR2 from the germline V gene are SEHNR and FQNEAQ (reference sequence). Trimming at V came to 9 bases and at J to 6 bases, leaving 14 bases not matched to a gene.

The V gene is TRBV20-1, the J gene TRBJ1-2, with TRBD1 matching over 9 bases. Germline V CDR1 and CDR2: DFQATT, SNEGSKA (reference sequence). The CDR3 covers 14 residues. V shed 2 bases and J 2 bases; nucleotides not matched to a gene: 3. The CDR3, as DNA: TGCAGTGCTAGACAGGACAGGGGAAACTATGGCTACACCTTC. Amino acid sequence: CSARQDRGNYGYTF.

The chain combines TRBV4-2 with TRBJ2-1; TRBD2 might be the D (6 bases). CDR1 and CDR2 (germline): LGHNA, YNFKEQ. CDR3 size: 13 residues. With 0 bases removed from V and 8 bases from J, the gap between germline ends came to 8 bases. CDR3: CASSQERGYEQFF. The CDR3 DNA is TGTGCCAGCAGCCAAGAACGGGGGTATGAGCAGTTCTTC.